This TCR beta chain was profiled in a study of T cell responses to AZD1222 COVID-19 vaccine. Trimming removed 5 bases from V and 6 bases from J, with 10 bases in between. The CDR3 is made up of 12 amino acids. Germline lookup yields CDR1 LGHDT and CDR2 YNNKEL (reference sequence). TCRdb keeps only in-frame clones here, not all; method: immunoSEQ multiplex PCR. The repertoire has tens of thousands of clones, around 84% of them found once; the top ten carry approximately 13%. The TCR sequence derives from an adult in good health. The chain combines TRBV3-1 (or the pseudogene TRBV3-2) with TRBJ1-2; D may be TRBD1 (5 bases). Specimen: peripheral blood, collected on day 0 of AZD1222 vaccination. CDR3 sequence: CASSIRGDGYTF. In DNA, the CDR3 is TGTGCCAGCAGCATCCGGGGGGATGGCTACACCTTC.